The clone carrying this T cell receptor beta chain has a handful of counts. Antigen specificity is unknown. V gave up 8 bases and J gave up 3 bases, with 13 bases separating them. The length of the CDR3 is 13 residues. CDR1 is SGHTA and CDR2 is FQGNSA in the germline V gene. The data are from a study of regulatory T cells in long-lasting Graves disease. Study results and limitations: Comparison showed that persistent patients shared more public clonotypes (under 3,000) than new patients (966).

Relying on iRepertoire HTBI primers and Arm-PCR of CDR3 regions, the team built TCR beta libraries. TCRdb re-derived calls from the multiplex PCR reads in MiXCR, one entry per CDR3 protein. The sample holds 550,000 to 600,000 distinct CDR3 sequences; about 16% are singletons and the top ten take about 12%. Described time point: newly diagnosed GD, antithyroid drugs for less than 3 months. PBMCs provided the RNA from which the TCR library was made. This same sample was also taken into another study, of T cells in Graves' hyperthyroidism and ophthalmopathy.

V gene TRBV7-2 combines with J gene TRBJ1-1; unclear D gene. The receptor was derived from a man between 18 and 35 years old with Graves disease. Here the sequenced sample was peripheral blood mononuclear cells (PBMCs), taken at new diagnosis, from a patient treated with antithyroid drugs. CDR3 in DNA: TGTGCCAGCTTTACGGGGAGGGACACTGAAGCTTTCTTT. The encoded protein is CASFTGRDTEAFF.